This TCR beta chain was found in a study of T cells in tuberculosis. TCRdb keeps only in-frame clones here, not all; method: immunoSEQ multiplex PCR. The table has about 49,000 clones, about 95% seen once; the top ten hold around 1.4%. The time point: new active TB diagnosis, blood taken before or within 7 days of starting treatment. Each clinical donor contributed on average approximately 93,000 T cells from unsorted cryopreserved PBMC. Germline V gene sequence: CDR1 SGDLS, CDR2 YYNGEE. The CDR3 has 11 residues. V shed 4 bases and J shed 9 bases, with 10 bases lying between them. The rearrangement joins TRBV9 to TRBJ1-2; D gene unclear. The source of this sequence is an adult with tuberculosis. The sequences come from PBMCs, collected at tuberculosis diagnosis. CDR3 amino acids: CASSHIPCYTF. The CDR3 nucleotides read TGTGCCAGCAGCCACATCCCCTGCTACACCTTC.